The 18 T cell receptor beta chains below were found in one sample sequenced in a study of blood T cells in healthy people across ages. Using a J-beta primer mix together with a sample-barcoded 5' primer, a second PCR was run for about 7 to 12 cycles. TCRdb re-called the 5' RACE reads through MiXCR, storing one row per CDR3 protein. Among 980,000 or so distinct CDR3 sequences listed, about 44% were seen once. Sequenced material: blood. These receptors all stem from a man between 25 and 39 years old in good health.

This chain connects TRBV20-1 to TRBJ1-5; the D gene is possibly TRBD1 (6 bases). The CDR3 runs 16 residues. The germline gives CDR1 DFQATT, CDR2 SNEGSKA (reference sequence). V lost 0 bases and J lost 0, with 12 bases in between. The CDR3 DNA is TGCAGTGCTAGAGATGGAAGGGGGAATAGCAATCAGCCCCAGCATTTT. Residues: CSARDGRGNSNQPQHF.

This clonotype was seen more than once but under ten times. The V gene is TRBV21-1, the J gene TRBJ1-5; the D call of TRBD1 is as the table states it, not checked on the DNA. TRBV21-1 is recorded as a pseudogene. CDR3 length: 17 residues. In nucleotides, the CDR3 is TGTGCCAGCAGCAACTCCCCACACAGGGTTCGCAATCAGCCCCAGCATTTT. Translated: CASSNSPHRVRNQPQHF.

A single count supports this clonotype. This chain joins TRBV5-1 and TRBJ1-1; TRBD1 matches 7 bases. The V gene end was trimmed by 0 bases and the J gene end by 7 bases; junction bases not matched to a gene: 6. The CDR3 is made up of 14 amino acids. CDR1 is SGHRS, CDR2 YFSETQ, per germline. The CDR3 coding sequence is TGCGCCAGCAGCTTGGGACAGGGCCCAAGTGAAGCTTTCTTT. Translation: CASSLGQGPSEAFF.

The chain couples TRBV6-5 to TRBJ2-5; D could derive from TRBD1 or TRBD2 (6 bases each). Germline CDR1 and CDR2: MNHEY and SVGAGI. The CDR3 spans 13 residues. The V gene lost 6 bases and the J gene lost 7 bases, with 15 bases spanning the gap. Written as DNA, the CDR3 is TGTGCCAGCAGACCGGGGGCCGGAGGGACCCAGTACTTC. Translated: CASRPGAGGTQYF.

The chain joins TRBV7-2 to TRBJ1-2, with 8 bases lining up with TRBD1. Germline trimming cut 5 bases from V and 7 bases from J; bases unmatched to any gene: 18. Germline lookup yields CDR1 SGHTA and CDR2 FQGNSA. The length of the CDR3 is 17 residues. The CDR3 coding sequence is TGTGCCAGCAGCCCTCGCGGGACAGGACGTATTACAGGTGGCTACACCTTC. This encodes CASSPRGTGRITGGYTF.

This clonotype was counted ten times or more. The chain uses TRBV3-1 and TRBJ1-1, with D hard to call. The CDR3 is 15 residues long. Germline loops: CDR1 LGHDT, CDR2 YNNKEL (reference sequence). The ends were cut back, 1 base at V and 0 bases at J, with 9 bases in the middle. The chain's CDR3 is CASSQGSRMNTEAFF. The DNA for the CDR3 is TGTGCCAGCAGCCAAGGGAGCCGGATGAACACTGAAGCTTTCTTT.

V is TRBV20-1 and J is TRBJ2-7; 11 bases align to TRBD1. V gave up 4 bases and J gave up 7 bases; unmatched junction bases: 6. The CDR3 extends over 13 amino acids. Germline-derived CDR1 and CDR2 are DFQATT and SNEGSKA (reference sequence). The CDR3 sequence is CSAIRDRGWEQYF. The CDR3 DNA sequence: TGCAGTGCTATACGGGACAGGGGGTGGGAGCAGTACTTC.

Notes on this clonotype: Sequence at one end of the junction differs from germline and may be a read error. The gene calls are TRBV4-1 and TRBJ2-3; TRBD2 agrees at 7 bases. The CDR3 loop spans 17 amino acids. CDR1 is MGHRA, CDR2 YSYEKL, per germline. The CDR3: CASSQDRDYSSTDTQYF. CDR3 nucleotides: TGCGCCAGCAGCCAAGATCGGGACTACAGTAGCACAGATACGCAATATTTT.

The chain has TRBV7-6 and TRBJ1-1; no clear D. Trimming took off 1 base at V and 4 bases at J, with 10 bases between the two ends. The CDR3 totals 14 residues. The germline CDR1 and CDR2 sequences are SGHVS and FNYEAQ. CDR3 residues: CASSLEVKSTEAFF. The DNA of the CDR3 is TGTGCCAGCAGCTTAGAGGTCAAGAGCACTGAAGCTTTCTTT.

The J gene is TRBJ2-4, the V gene TRBV12-3 or TRBV12-4, with D perhaps matching TRBD1 (5 bases). The V gene lost 6 bases and the J gene lost 0 bases, with 24 bases spanning the gap. The CDR3 contains 19 residues. DNA for the CDR3: TGTGCCAGCAGCCAATATTCCCCTATTAGGGGCCTAGCCAAAAACATTCAGTACTTC. Residues: CASSQYSPIRGLAKNIQYF.

J is TRBJ2-3 and V is TRBV7-9; TRBD2 agrees at 12 bases. This CDR3 contains 17 residues. J gave up 2 bases and V 5 bases, and 8 bases lay outside the gene matches. Germline CDR1 and CDR2: SEHNR and FQNEAQ (reference sequence). CDR3 sequence reads: CASSGKGLAGPTDTQYF. The CDR3 DNA reads as TGTGCCAGCAGCGGCAAAGGACTAGCGGGACCCACAGATACGCAGTATTTT.

The chain uses TRBV4-1 and TRBJ2-1; D gene unclear. Trimming cost V 4 bases and J 7 bases, with 14 bases left between them. Germline V gene sequence: CDR1 MGHRA, CDR2 YSYEKL. This CDR3 region has 14 residues. The CDR3 here is CASSPLVVGNEQFF. CDR3 sequence (DNA): TGCGCCAGCAGCCCCCTCGTCGTCGGGAATGAGCAGTTCTTC.

This clonotype was counted a few times. This chain connects TRBV20-1 to TRBJ1-1; no reliable D call. Trimming left V 3 bases short and J 1 base short, with 9 bases between. Looked up from germline, CDR1 is DFQATT and CDR2 is SNEGSKA (reference sequence). CDR3 length: 13 residues. CDR3 nucleotide sequence: TGCAGTGCTAGGCGGGGTGGGAACACTGAAGCTTTCTTT. It specifies CSARRGGNTEAFF.

This chain joins TRBV3-1 and TRBJ2-5; D gene uncertain. Trimming left V 2 bases short and J 7 bases short, with 11 bases between. The CDR3 loop spans 13 amino acids. CDR1 and CDR2 from the germline V gene are LGHDT and YNNKEL (reference sequence). In nucleotides, the CDR3 is TGTGCCAGCAGCCAACAGTTCTTAGGGACCCAGTACTTC. Its protein product is CASSQQFLGTQYF.

V is TRBV28 and J is TRBJ2-7; 7 nucleotides match TRBD2. After removal of 4 bases from V and 2 bases from J, the junction contained 5 bases not matched to a gene. The CDR3 length is 14 residues. Germline assignment: CDR1 MDHEN and CDR2 SYDVKM. The CDR3 here is CASSSERGPYEQYF. As DNA, the CDR3 is TGTGCCAGCAGTTCAGAGCGGGGACCCTACGAGCAGTACTTC.

On this clonotype itself: Mismatch with germline at one junction end may stem from a read error. The CDR3 loop is CSARVPGDTRYF. CDR3 DNA: TGCAGTGCTAGAGTGCCGGGAGATACGCGGTATTTT. The chain recombines TRBV20-1 with TRBJ2-3, with D possibly being TRBD2 (6 bases). Germline CDR1 is DFQATT and CDR2 is SNEGSKA (reference sequence). This CDR3 spans 12 amino acids.

The chain employs TRBV13 and TRBJ2-7; D is perhaps TRBD1 (6 bases). Trimming removed 6 bases at V and 3 bases at J, with 12 bases between. Per germline, CDR1 PRHDT and CDR2 FYEKMQ (reference sequence). CDR3 length equals 13 residues. This CDR3 reads CASSTGPIYEQYF. CDR3 bases: TGTGCCAGCAGTACAGGGCCGATCTACGAGCAGTACTTC.

This clonotype was detected a few times. V and J are TRBV12-3 or TRBV12-4 and TRBJ2-6; D gene uncertain. This CDR3 has 14 amino acids. V was cut by 6 bases and J by 4 bases, with 10 bases left in between. CDR3 region: CASRRTSGANVLTF. DNA of the CDR3: TGTGCCAGCAGACGTACCTCAGGGGCCAACGTCCTGACTTTC.